This entry is about one T cell receptor beta chain. The target antigen is unknown. This CDR3 contains 11 residues. The germline gives CDR1 LNHDA, CDR2 SQIVND (reference sequence). Trimming took off 3 bases at V and 11 bases at J, with 8 bases between the two ends. TCRdb reprocessed the RT-PCR reads via MiXCR and lists one record per CDR3 protein. The sample lists around 750,000 distinct CDR3 sequences; about 20% were seen once. The entry originates in a study of response to subunit inactivated influenza vaccine. General study points: Authors suggested each seasonal flu vaccination may recruit only limited numbers of new T cells.

The sample here was PBMCs from blood, taken 5 days after vaccination. The receptor comes from a man over 45 who received an inactivated influenza vaccine. The chain combines TRBV19 with TRBJ1-5; D gene unclear. The CDR3 is CASSMQYSQHF. The DNA for the CDR3 is TGTGCCAGTAGTATGCAGTATTCCCAGCATTTT.